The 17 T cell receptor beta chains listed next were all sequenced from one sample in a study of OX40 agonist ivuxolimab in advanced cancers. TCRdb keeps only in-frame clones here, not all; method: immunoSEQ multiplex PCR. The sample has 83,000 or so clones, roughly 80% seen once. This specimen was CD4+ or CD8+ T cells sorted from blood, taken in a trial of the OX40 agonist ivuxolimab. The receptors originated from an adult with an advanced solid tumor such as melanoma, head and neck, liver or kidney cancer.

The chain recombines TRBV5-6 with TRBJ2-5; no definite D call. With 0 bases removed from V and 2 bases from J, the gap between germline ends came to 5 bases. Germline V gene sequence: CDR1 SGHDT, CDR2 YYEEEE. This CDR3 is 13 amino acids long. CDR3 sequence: CASSLGPQETQYF. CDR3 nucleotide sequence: TGTGCCAGCAGCTTGGGGCCTCAAGAGACCCAGTACTTC.

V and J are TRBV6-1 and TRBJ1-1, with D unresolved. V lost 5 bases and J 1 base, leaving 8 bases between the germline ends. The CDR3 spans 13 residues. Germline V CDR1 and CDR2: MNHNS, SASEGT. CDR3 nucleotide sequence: TGTGCCAGCAGTATCTCAGGGAACACTGAAGCTTTCTTT. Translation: CASSISGNTEAFF.

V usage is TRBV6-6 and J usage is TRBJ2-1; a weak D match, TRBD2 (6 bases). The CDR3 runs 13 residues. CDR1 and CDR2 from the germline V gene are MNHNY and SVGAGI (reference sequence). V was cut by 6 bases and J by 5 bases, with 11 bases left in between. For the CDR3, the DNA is TGTGCCAGCAGGGGGGGAACGCACAATGAGCAGTTCTTC. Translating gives CASRGGTHNEQFF.

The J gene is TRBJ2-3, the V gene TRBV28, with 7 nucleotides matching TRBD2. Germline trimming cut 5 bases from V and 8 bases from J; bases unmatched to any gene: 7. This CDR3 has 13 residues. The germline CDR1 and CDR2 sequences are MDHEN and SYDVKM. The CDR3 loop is CASSEGGLGTQYF. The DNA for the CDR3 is TGTGCCAGCAGTGAGGGAGGGCTGGGTACGCAGTATTTT.

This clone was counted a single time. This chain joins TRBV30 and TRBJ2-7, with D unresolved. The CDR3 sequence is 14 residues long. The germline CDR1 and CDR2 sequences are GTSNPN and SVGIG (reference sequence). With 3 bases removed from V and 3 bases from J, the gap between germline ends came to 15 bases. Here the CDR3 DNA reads TGTGCCTGGAGCGCAGGACGGATATACTACGAGCAGTACTTC. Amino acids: CAWSAGRIYYEQYF.

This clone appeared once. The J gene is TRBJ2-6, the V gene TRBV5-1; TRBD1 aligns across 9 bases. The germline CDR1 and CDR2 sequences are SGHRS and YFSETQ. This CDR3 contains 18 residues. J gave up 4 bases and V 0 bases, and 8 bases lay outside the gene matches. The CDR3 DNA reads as TGCGCCAGCAGCTTGGCGGGGGGACAGGGCTTCGGGGCCAACGTCCTGACTTTC. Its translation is CASSLAGGQGFGANVLTF.

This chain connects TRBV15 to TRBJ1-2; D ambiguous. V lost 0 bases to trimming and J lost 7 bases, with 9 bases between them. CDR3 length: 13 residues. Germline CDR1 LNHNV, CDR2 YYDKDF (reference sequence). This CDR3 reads CATSREVLSGYTF. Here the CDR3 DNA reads TGTGCCACCAGCAGAGAGGTTCTCAGTGGCTACACCTTC.

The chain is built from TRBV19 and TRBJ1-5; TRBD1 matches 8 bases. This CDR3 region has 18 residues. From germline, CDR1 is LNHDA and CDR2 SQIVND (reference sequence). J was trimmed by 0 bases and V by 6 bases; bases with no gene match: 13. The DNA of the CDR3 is TGTGCCAGTAGGCCTGCCGCAGGGGGCCTGTATAGCAATCAGCCCCAGCATTTT. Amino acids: CASRPAAGGLYSNQPQHF.

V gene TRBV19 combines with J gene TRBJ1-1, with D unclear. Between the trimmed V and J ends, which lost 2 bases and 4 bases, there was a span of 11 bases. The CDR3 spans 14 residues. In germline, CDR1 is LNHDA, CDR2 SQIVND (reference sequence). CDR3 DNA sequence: TGTGCCAGTAGTATACAGATTAGGAGCACTGAAGCTTTCTTT. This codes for CASSIQIRSTEAFF.

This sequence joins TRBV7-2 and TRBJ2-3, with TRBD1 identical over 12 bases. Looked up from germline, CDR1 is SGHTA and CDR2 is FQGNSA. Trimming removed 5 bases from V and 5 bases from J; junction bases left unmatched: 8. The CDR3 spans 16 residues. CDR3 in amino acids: CASSTGDRGRRDTQYF. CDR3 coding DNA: TGTGCCAGCAGCACCGGGGACAGGGGGCGGAGAGATACGCAGTATTTT.

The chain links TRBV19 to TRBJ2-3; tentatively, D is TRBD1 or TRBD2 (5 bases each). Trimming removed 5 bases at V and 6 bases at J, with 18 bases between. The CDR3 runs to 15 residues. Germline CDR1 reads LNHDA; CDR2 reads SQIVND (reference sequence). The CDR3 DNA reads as TGTGCCAGTAGTGCCGGGACCGACGTCCTGGATACGCAGTATTTT. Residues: CASSAGTDVLDTQYF.

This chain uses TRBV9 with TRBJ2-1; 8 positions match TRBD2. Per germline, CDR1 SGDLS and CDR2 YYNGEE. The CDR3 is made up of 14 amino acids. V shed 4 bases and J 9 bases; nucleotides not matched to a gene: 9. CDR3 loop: CASSPRGALSEQFF. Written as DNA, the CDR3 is TGTGCCAGCAGCCCGCGGGGGGCTCTCAGTGAGCAGTTCTTC.

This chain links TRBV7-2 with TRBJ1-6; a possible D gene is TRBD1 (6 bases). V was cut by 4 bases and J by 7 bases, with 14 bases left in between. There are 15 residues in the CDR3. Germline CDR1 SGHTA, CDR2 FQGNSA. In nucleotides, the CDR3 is TGTGCCAGCAGCTCCAGTAGGGGGGAAAATTCACCCCTCCACTTT. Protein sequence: CASSSSRGENSPLHF.

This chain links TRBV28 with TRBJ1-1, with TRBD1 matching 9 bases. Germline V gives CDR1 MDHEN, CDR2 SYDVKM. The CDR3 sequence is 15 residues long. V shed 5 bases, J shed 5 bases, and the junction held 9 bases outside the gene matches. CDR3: CASSLTTGGRTEAFF. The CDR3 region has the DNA TGTGCCAGCAGTCTCACGACAGGGGGTAGAACTGAAGCTTTCTTT.

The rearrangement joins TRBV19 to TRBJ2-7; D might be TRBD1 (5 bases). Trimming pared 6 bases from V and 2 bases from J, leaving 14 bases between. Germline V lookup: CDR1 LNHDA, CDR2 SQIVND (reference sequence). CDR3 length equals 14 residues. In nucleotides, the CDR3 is TGTGCCAGTAGCTATACGACAGATACCTACGAGCAGTACTTC. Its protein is CASSYTTDTYEQYF. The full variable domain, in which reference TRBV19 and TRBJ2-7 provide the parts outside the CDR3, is DGGITQSPKYLFRKEGQNVTLSCEQNLNHDAMYWYRQDPGQGLRLIYYSQIVNDFQKGDIAEGYSVSREKKESFPLTVTSAQKNPTAFYLCASSYTTDTYEQYFGPGTRLTVT.

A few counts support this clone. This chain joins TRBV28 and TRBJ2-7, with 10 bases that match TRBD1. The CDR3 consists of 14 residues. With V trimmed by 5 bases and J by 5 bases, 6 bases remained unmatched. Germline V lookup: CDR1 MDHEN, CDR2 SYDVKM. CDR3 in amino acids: CASSTPGQGHEQYF. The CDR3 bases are TGTGCCAGCAGTACGCCGGGACAGGGGCACGAGCAGTACTTC. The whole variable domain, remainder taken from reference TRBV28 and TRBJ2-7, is DVKVTQSSRYLVKRTGEKVFLECVQDMDHENMFWYRQDPGLGLRLIYFSYDVKMKEKGDIPEGYSVSREKKERFSLILESASTNQTSMYLCASSTPGQGHEQYFGPGTRLTVT.

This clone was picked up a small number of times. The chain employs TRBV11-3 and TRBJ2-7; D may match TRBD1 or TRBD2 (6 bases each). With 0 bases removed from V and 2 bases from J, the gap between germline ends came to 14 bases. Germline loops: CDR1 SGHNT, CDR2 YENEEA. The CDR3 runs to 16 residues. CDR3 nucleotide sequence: TGTGCCAGCAGCTTAGAACGGGGGCCGGGGCCCTACGAGCAGTACTTC. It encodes CASSLERGPGPYEQYF.